A single sample is the source of the 17 T cell receptor beta chains below, sequenced in a study of CD8 T cells in Susac syndrome. Random-hexamer reverse transcription was applied to roughly 0.5 to 1 ug RNA. TCRdb analysed the immunoSEQ multiplex PCR reads with MiXCR anew, one entry per CDR3 protein. The repertoire includes some 63,000 distinct CDR3 sequences, approximately 94% of them detected once, and around 0.6% sits in the top ten. The material sequenced was CD8+ T cells from PBMCs. The receptors here all came from a human donor with multiple sclerosis.

This clonotype was seen only once. The V call is TRBV19, the J call TRBJ2-5, with D possibly being TRBD1 (6 bases). Trimming left V 5 bases short and J 3 bases short, with 13 bases between. Germline lookup yields CDR1 LNHDA and CDR2 SQIVND (reference sequence). The CDR3 length is 14 residues. The CDR3 reads CASSVGTTKETQYF. CDR3 sequence (DNA): TGTGCCAGTAGTGTCGGGACAACAAAAGAGACCCAGTACTTC.

In this sample, this clonotype turned up a few times. V is TRBV3-1 and J is TRBJ2-7; D gene unclear. This CDR3 is built from 12 residues. V was clipped by 1 base and J by 1 base, with 2 bases between them. The germline gives CDR1 LGHDT, CDR2 YNNKEL (reference sequence). In DNA form, the CDR3 reads TGTGCCAGCAGCCAAGTTTCCTACGAGCAGTACTTC. Amino acids: CASSQVSYEQYF.

V usage is TRBV3-1 and J usage is TRBJ2-7, with TRBD1 matching over 9 bases. CDR1 LGHDT and CDR2 YNNKEL come from the germline V gene (reference sequence). Trimming cost V 0 bases and J 3 bases; bases outside gene matches: 6. The CDR3 runs to 16 residues. Written as DNA, the CDR3 is TGTGCCAGCAGCCAAGATGGAGGACAGGGGTACTACGAGCAGTACTTC. The encoded protein is CASSQDGGQGYYEQYF.

The V gene is TRBV7-6, the J gene TRBJ2-7; the match to TRBD1 covers 9 bases. The CDR3 sequence is 14 residues long. The trim removed 4 bases at V and 1 base at J, leaving 2 bases unmatched. Germline V gene data show CDR1 as SGHVS and CDR2 as FNYEAQ. The CDR3 here is CASSSGQGSYEQYF. As DNA, the CDR3 is TGTGCCAGCAGCTCGGGACAGGGTTCCTACGAGCAGTACTTC.

The gene calls are TRBV28 and TRBJ1-5; possibly TRBD1 for D (6 bases). Trimming cost V 4 bases and J 0 bases, with 13 bases left between them. Germline V lookup: CDR1 MDHEN, CDR2 SYDVKM. CDR3 length equals 16 residues. CDR3 amino acids: CASSSHAGASNQPQHF. CDR3 nucleotide sequence: TGTGCCAGCAGTTCACACGCAGGGGCTAGCAATCAGCCCCAGCATTTT.

The chain carries TRBV19 and TRBJ2-1; 9 bases agree with TRBD1. The germline V gene encodes CDR1 LNHDA and CDR2 SQIVND (reference sequence). The CDR3 totals 14 residues. V dropped 7 bases and J dropped 8; count of bases not matched to a gene: 9. The CDR3: CASNTGTGSDEQFF. CDR3 sequence (DNA): TGTGCCAGTAACACCGGGACAGGGAGCGATGAGCAGTTCTTC.

The rearrangement uses TRBV5-4 and TRBJ2-3; D may be TRBD2 (6 bases). V lost 5 bases to trimming and J lost 4 bases, with 8 bases between them. The CDR3 contains 12 residues. Germline V gene lookup returns CDR1 SGHNT and CDR2 YYREEE (reference sequence). The CDR3 loop reads CASREGPDTQYF. The CDR3 DNA reads TGTGCCAGCAGGGAGGGGCCAGATACGCAGTATTTT.

This chain connects TRBV29-1 to TRBJ2-6; D could derive from TRBD1 or TRBD2 (5 bases each). V lost 6 bases and J 0 bases, leaving 12 bases between the germline ends. The CDR3 is made up of 15 amino acids. Germline loops: CDR1 SQVTM, CDR2 ANQGSEA. As DNA, the CDR3 is TGCAGCGTGGCGGGCGACAGCTCTGGGGCCAACGTCCTGACTTTC. This encodes CSVAGDSSGANVLTF.

CDR3 region: CASSGQENLYEQYF. DNA of the CDR3: TGTGCCAGCAGCGGACAGGAAAATCTATACGAGCAGTACTTC. This sequence joins TRBV13 and TRBJ2-7, with 7 bases that match TRBD1. Germline CDR1 is PRHDT and CDR2 is FYEKMQ (reference sequence). The V and J ends lost 5 bases and 4 bases, in that order; junction bases with no gene match: 8. The CDR3 contains 14 residues.

For the CDR3, the DNA is TGTGCCAGCAGTTTGACTAGCGGAACCTACGAGCAGTACTTC. It yields the protein CASSLTSGTYEQYF. The chain couples TRBV28 to TRBJ2-7; TRBD2 agrees at 9 bases. CDR3 size: 14 residues. With V trimmed by 3 bases and J by 2 bases, 2 bases remained unmatched. The germline CDR1 and CDR2 sequences are MDHEN and SYDVKM. The full variable domain, rest sourced from reference TRBV28 and TRBJ2-7, is DVKVTQSSRYLVKRTGEKVFLECVQDMDHENMFWYRQDPGLGLRLIYFSYDVKMKEKGDIPEGYSVSREKKERFSLILESASTNQTSMYLCASSLTSGTYEQYFGPGTRLTVT.

This chain connects TRBV2 to TRBJ1-2; D unclear. The length of the CDR3 is 14 residues. Trimming removed 4 bases at V and 0 bases at J, with 9 bases between. Germline V CDR1 and CDR2: SNHLY, FYNNEI. The CDR3 DNA is TGTGCCAGCAGTGCGCATGATACTAACTATGGCTACACCTTC. It specifies CASSAHDTNYGYTF. The full variable domain, completed using reference TRBV2 and TRBJ1-2, is EPEVTQTPSHQVTQMGQEVILRCVPISNHLYFYWYRQILGQKVEFLVSFYNNEISEKSEIFDDQFSVERPDGSNFTLKIRSTKLEDSAMYFCASSAHDTNYGYTFGSGTRLTVV.

This clonotype occurred once. The gene calls are TRBV5-4 and TRBJ2-3; 13 bases align to TRBD2. The CDR3 loop spans 17 amino acids. CDR1 is SGHNT and CDR2 is YYREEE in the germline V gene (reference sequence). J lost 6 bases, V lost 3 bases, and 10 bases had no gene match. The CDR3, as DNA: TGTGCCAGCAGCTCGGGACTAGCGGGGCCTCTAGGGGATACGCAGTATTTT. Its protein product is CASSSGLAGPLGDTQYF.

This clonotype was seen only a few times. The chain joins TRBV7-8 to TRBJ1-4, with D unresolved. The V and J ends lost 4 bases and 4 bases respectively, with 19 bases between them. The CDR3 totals 17 residues. Per germline, CDR1 SGHVS and CDR2 FQNEAQ. The CDR3, as DNA: TGTGCCAGCAGCTCCTCATACCAGGCAGAAGTTAATGAAAAACTGTTTTTT. Its protein product is CASSSSYQAEVNEKLFF.

The rearrangement uses TRBV19 and TRBJ2-7; D is ambiguous. CDR1 and CDR2 from the germline V gene are LNHDA and SQIVND (reference sequence). The V end was cut by 3 bases, the J end by 1 base, with 7 bases between. The CDR3 is 13 residues long. CDR3 bases: TGTGCCAGTAGTATCTCCCGATCCTACGAGCAGTACTTC. This encodes CASSISRSYEQYF.

V gene TRBV9 combines with J gene TRBJ2-3, with 7 bases identical to TRBD1. Per germline, CDR1 SGDLS and CDR2 YYNGEE. The CDR3 has 16 residues. With 4 bases clipped from V and 1 base from J, the junction kept 9 bases outside the gene matches. The CDR3 loop reads CASSPTGKGGTDTQYF. CDR3 DNA sequence: TGTGCCAGCAGCCCGACAGGGAAGGGGGGCACAGATACGCAGTATTTT.

The V and J genes are TRBV11-2 and TRBJ2-5, with D perhaps TRBD1 (6 bases). Trimming stripped 8 bases from V and 1 base from J, with 11 bases between. The CDR3 sequence is 13 residues long. Germline CDR1 is SGHAT and CDR2 is FQNNGV. The CDR3 sequence is CASSGDPQETQYF. The DNA for the CDR3 is TGTGCCAGCTCAGGGGACCCCCAAGAGACCCAGTACTTC.

This clonotype has just one count. CDR3 DNA sequence: TGTGCCAGCAGTTTCGGCAGGGGCAATGAGCAGTTCTTC. Protein product: CASSFGRGNEQFF. This chain joins TRBV27 and TRBJ2-1; the D gene is possibly TRBD1 (6 bases). Trimming took 3 bases from V and 6 from J, leaving 9 bases between them. CDR1 and CDR2 (germline): MNHEY, SMNVEV (reference sequence). This CDR3 has 13 residues.